This T cell receptor (beta chain) was sequenced for a study of response to subunit inactivated influenza vaccine. Regarding the study as a whole: Authors suggested each seasonal flu vaccination may recruit only limited numbers of new T cells.

Each CDR3 protein gets one entry after TCRdb re-called the RT-PCR reads with MiXCR. Here the sample spans a few hundred thousand distinct CDR3 sequences, 12% to 15% being singletons. A remark on this clonotype: Its antigen is as yet unknown.

V was cut by 0 bases and J by 5 bases, with 25 bases left in between. The germline V gene encodes CDR1 SGHDN and CDR2 FVKESK. The CDR3 runs 19 residues. The origin of this receptor is a man over 45 who received an inactivated influenza vaccine. The chain recombines TRBV14 with TRBJ1-2; possible D gene TRBD1, 5 bases. This specimen was PBMCs from blood, taken less than 13 days after vaccination. CDR3 nucleotides: TGTGCCAGCAGCCAAGATGGGTTGGTAGTAGGGACGGACGATTATGGCTACACCTTC. This codes for CASSQDGLVVGTDDYGYTF.